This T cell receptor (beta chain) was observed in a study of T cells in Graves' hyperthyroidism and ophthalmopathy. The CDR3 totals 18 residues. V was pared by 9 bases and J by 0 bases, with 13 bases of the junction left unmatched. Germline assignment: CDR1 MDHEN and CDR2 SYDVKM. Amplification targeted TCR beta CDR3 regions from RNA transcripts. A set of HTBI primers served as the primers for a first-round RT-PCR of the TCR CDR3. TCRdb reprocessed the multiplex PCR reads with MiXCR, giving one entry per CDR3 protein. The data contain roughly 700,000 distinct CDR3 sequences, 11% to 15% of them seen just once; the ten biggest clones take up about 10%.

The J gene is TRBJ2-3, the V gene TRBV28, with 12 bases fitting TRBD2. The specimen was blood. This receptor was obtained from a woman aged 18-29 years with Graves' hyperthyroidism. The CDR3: CASKASGLAGPSTDTQYF. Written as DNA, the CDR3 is TGTGCCAGTAAAGCCTCCGGACTAGCGGGACCTAGCACAGATACGCAGTATTTT.